The TCR beta chain described here comes from a study of T cell responses to AZD1222 COVID-19 vaccine. Notes on the study in general: An increase in Spike-specific TCR breadth and depth was observed after two AZD1222 doses.

The CDR3 is 13 amino acids. V was shortened by 4 bases and J by 3 bases, with 10 bases between the two germline ends. CDR1 is SEHNR and CDR2 is FQNEAQ in the germline V gene (reference sequence). In this sample, this clone turned up once. What it binds is unknown. Data came from immunoSEQ multiplex PCR; TCRdb stores just in-frame clones and leaves some out. The data show around 130,000 clones, around 87% seen once. The chain is built from TRBV7-9 and TRBJ2-7, with D tentatively TRBD1 (5 bases). This clonotype originated in an adult who received the AZD1222 COVID-19 vaccine. Sequenced material: peripheral blood, taken 28 days after the second AZD1222 dose. The CDR3 DNA is TGTGCCAGCAGCTCAGGGCTATTCTACGAGCAGTACTTC. It yields the protein CASSSGLFYEQYF.